These 20 T cell receptor beta chains originate from one sample sequenced in a study of T-cell memory formation after mild COVID-19. TCRdb itself ran the 5' RACE reads through MiXCR, one entry per CDR3 protein. The sample records more than 450,000 distinct CDR3 sequences, about 20% being singletons. Sequencing was done on a sample of PBMCs or a T cell subset sorted from them (not recorded which). These TCRs come from an adult woman who had mild COVID-19 (a few samples of this study predate the infection). Cell type and time point are not known.

As to this clonotype: Its ends do not fully match the called genes, so a read error is possible. The J gene is TRBJ2-1, the V gene TRBV9, with 7 positions matching TRBD2. The CDR3 is made up of 14 amino acids. Germline V gene data show CDR1 as SGDLS and CDR2 as YYNGEE. The chain's CDR3 is CAISPRLGGNEQFF. The CDR3 nucleotides read TGTGCCATCAGCCCCCGACTGGGGGGGAATGAGCAGTTCTTC. Full variable domain (missing parts from reference TRBV9 and TRBJ2-1): DSGVTQTPKHLITATGQRVTLRCSPRSGDLSVYWYQQSLDQGLQFLIQYYNGEERAKGNILERFSAQQFPDLHSELNLSSLELGDSALYFCAISPRLGGNEQFFGPGTRLTVL.

The rearrangement uses TRBV9 and TRBJ1-6; TRBD1 aligns across 7 bases. Per germline, CDR1 SGDLS and CDR2 YYNGEE. J was trimmed by 7 bases and V by 3 bases; bases with no gene match: 4. This CDR3 comprises 14 residues. CDR3 DNA sequence: TGTGCCAGCAGCGCCGGACAGGCAAATTCACCCCTCCACTTT. It is translated as CASSAGQANSPLHF.

This clonotype was counted at least ten times. The CDR3 region has the DNA TGTGCCAGCAGCCCGGGACAGTCTACCGGGGAGCTGTTTTTT. This sequence encodes CASSPGQSTGELFF. This chain connects TRBV7-2 to TRBJ2-2, with 7 bases fitting TRBD1. Losses at the gene ends were 5 bases for V and 5 bases for J; bases not matched to a gene: 5. Germline V lookup: CDR1 SGHTA, CDR2 FQGNSA. The CDR3 is 14 amino acids.

This sequence joins TRBV12-3 or TRBV12-4 and TRBJ2-1, with TRBD2 matching over 9 bases. Trimming at V came to 6 bases and at J to 7 bases, leaving 22 bases not matched to a gene. The CDR3 is 19 amino acids. The CDR3 DNA reads TGTGCCAGCAGCAACAAACCCAAGATTAGCGGGAGCCTTAGGAATGAGCAGTTCTTC. Protein: CASSNKPKISGSLRNEQFF.

The V gene is TRBV11-2, the J gene TRBJ2-2; D is undetermined. The CDR3 has 16 amino acids. Germline CDR1 reads SGHAT; CDR2 reads FQNNGV. V lost 1 base and J lost 3, with 12 bases in between. The CDR3 protein is CASSLVWGRDTGELFF. CDR3 nucleotide sequence: TGTGCCAGCAGCTTAGTCTGGGGTAGGGACACCGGGGAGCTGTTTTTT.

A few counts support this clonotype. V and J are TRBV6-6 and TRBJ1-1; tentatively, D is TRBD1 (5 bases). There are 12 residues in the CDR3. Germline CDR1 reads MNHNY; CDR2 reads SVGAGI (reference sequence). V lost 3 bases and J lost 6, with 8 bases in between. Written as DNA, the CDR3 is TGTGCCAGCAGTTATATGGGGGCTGAAGCTTTCTTT. Its translation: CASSYMGAEAFF.

The rearrangement uses TRBV7-9 and TRBJ1-5; D may be TRBD1 (6 bases). The CDR3 is made up of 13 amino acids. Germline CDR1 is SEHNR and CDR2 is FQNEAQ (reference sequence). The V end lost 5 bases, the J end lost 5 bases, and 10 bases lay between the germline ends. In DNA, the CDR3 is TGTGCCAGCAGCGAGACAGGTCATCAGCCCCAGCATTTT. As protein: CASSETGHQPQHF.

V gene TRBV7-2 combines with J gene TRBJ1-2; 8 positions match TRBD1. The CDR3 sequence is 15 residues long. Trimming at V came to 3 bases and at J to 5 bases, leaving 8 bases not matched to a gene. Per germline, CDR1 SGHTA and CDR2 FQGNSA. In DNA, the CDR3 is TGTGCCAGCAGCTTCGGAGAGACAGGGGCATATGGCTACACCTTC. Amino acids: CASSFGETGAYGYTF.

The chain uses TRBV24-1 and TRBJ2-1; D is uncertain. The V end lost 4 bases, the J end lost 2 bases, and 8 bases lay between the germline ends. Germline V gene lookup returns CDR1 KGHDR and CDR2 SFDVKD. CDR3 length equals 14 residues. The CDR3 protein is CATSEGAPYNEQFF. DNA for the CDR3: TGTGCCACCAGTGAAGGAGCACCCTACAATGAGCAGTTCTTC.

This clonotype was observed a few times. The chain joins TRBV6-5 to TRBJ2-1; 10 bases are shared with TRBD2. With 6 bases clipped from V and 4 bases from J, the junction kept 3 bases outside the gene matches. In germline, CDR1 is MNHEY, CDR2 SVGAGI. The CDR3 length is 14 residues. In DNA form, the CDR3 reads TGTGCCAGCAGAGCGGGAGGGGCTTACAATGAGCAGTTCTTC. It specifies CASRAGGAYNEQFF.

V is TRBV5-6 and J is TRBJ2-1, with 7 positions matching TRBD1. CDR3 length: 11 amino acids. The J segment lost 13 bases and the V segment lost 3 bases, leaving 4 bases of the junction unmatched. Germline V CDR1 and CDR2: SGHDT, YYEEEE. The CDR3 protein is CASSWDSRQFF. CDR3 bases: TGTGCCAGCAGCTGGGACAGCCGCCAGTTCTTC.

The V call is TRBV5-1, the J call TRBJ2-5; 8 bases agree with TRBD2. CDR1 is SGHRS, CDR2 YFSETQ, per germline. Germline trimming cut 0 bases from V and 5 bases from J; bases unmatched to any gene: 15. The CDR3 contains 18 residues. CDR3 nucleotides: TGCGCCAGCAGCTTGGGACTAGCGCCAACCTTAGCAGGGGAGACCCAGTACTTC. This translates into CASSLGLAPTLAGETQYF.

The V gene is TRBV10-3, the J gene TRBJ1-1; no reliable D call. Germline values: CDR1 ENHRY, CDR2 SYGVKD. V lost 4 bases and J 6 bases, leaving 6 bases between the germline ends. This CDR3 is built from 11 residues. The CDR3 here is CAISGASEAFF. In DNA form, the CDR3 reads TGTGCCATCAGTGGGGCCTCTGAAGCTTTCTTT.

The rearrangement links TRBV4-3 to TRBJ2-2, with D possibly matching TRBD1 (6 bases). This CDR3 contains 16 residues. The V gene's germline CDR1 is LGHNA and CDR2 YSLEER. Deletions cut 0 bases from V and 7 bases from J, with 15 bases between. CDR3 region: CASSQDETGMNGELFF. As DNA, the CDR3 is TGCGCCAGCAGCCAAGACGAGACAGGAATGAACGGGGAGCTGTTTTTT.

This clonotype was seen a handful of times. This chain links TRBV7-3 with TRBJ2-2, with 10 bases lining up with TRBD2. Germline-derived CDR1 and CDR2 are SGHTA and FQGTGA. CDR3 length: 14 residues. Trimming removed 2 bases from V and 7 bases from J; junction bases left unmatched: 1. This CDR3 reads CASSLLAGVGELFF. The CDR3 nucleotides read TGTGCCAGCAGCTTACTAGCGGGAGTCGGGGAGCTGTTTTTT.

About this clonotype: Since the CDR3 does not end with the conserved phenylalanine or tryptophan, this likely comes from a read error. The rearrangement joins TRBV6-5 to TRBJ1-1; tentative D call: TRBD1 (6 bases). The CDR3 consists of 16 residues. Germline V CDR1 and CDR2: MNHEY, SVGAGI. The V end was cut by 3 bases, the J end by 1 base, with 15 bases between. In DNA form, the CDR3 reads TGTGCCAGCAGTTATCACCGGGACATTCGGAACACTGAAGCTTTCCTT. This sequence encodes CASSYHRDIRNTEAFL.

This chain uses TRBV7-3 with TRBJ2-5; 7 positions agree with TRBD2. After removal of 8 bases from V and 3 bases from J, the junction contained 6 bases not matched to a gene. Germline-derived CDR1 and CDR2 are SGHTA and FQGTGA. The CDR3 extends over 13 amino acids. The chain's CDR3 is CASGEGREETQYF. In DNA, the CDR3 is TGTGCCAGCGGAGAGGGGAGGGAAGAGACCCAGTACTTC.

This clonotype came up a few times. V gene TRBV12-3 or TRBV12-4 combines with J gene TRBJ2-1; D not resolved. This CDR3 comprises 14 residues. V was shortened by 5 bases and J by 4 bases, with 12 bases between the two germline ends. CDR3 region: CASSPPLPYNEQFF. The CDR3, as DNA: TGTGCCAGCAGTCCTCCTTTGCCTTACAATGAGCAGTTCTTC.

J is TRBJ2-5 and V is TRBV6-5, with TRBD1 matching over 7 bases. The CDR3 totals 15 residues. CDR1 and CDR2 (germline): MNHEY, SVGAGI. J gave up 2 bases and V 4 bases, and 7 bases lay outside the gene matches. CDR3 sequence (DNA): TGTGCCAGCAGTTCGGATGACAGGGATCAAGAGACCCAGTACTTC. Its translation: CASSSDDRDQETQYF.

This clonotype was found a few times. The chain employs TRBV20-1 and TRBJ2-7; D tentatively fits TRBD1 or TRBD2 (5 bases each). This CDR3 has 14 residues. The germline V gene encodes CDR1 DFQATT and CDR2 SNEGSKA (reference sequence). V lost 4 bases to trimming and J lost 7 bases, with 20 bases between them. CDR3 sequence: CSAITGTEPAEQYF. The CDR3 nucleotides are TGCAGTGCTATAACCGGGACCGAACCGGCGGAGCAGTACTTC.